This T cell receptor beta chain was sequenced for a study of T cell responses to AZD1222 COVID-19 vaccine. At the level of the study: Pooling of second doses given at about 4 or about 12 weeks was done. Study-wide results and caveats: All repertoire sampling was performed exclusively after the peak T cell response. White British people made up most donors, females outnumbered males, and clonal diversity was possibly underestimated.

The CDR3 length is 13 residues. With 3 bases removed from V and 4 bases from J, the gap between germline ends came to 9 bases. The repertoire was sequenced with immunoSEQ multiplex PCR; TCRdb's copy has only in-frame clones and lacks some. The sample comprises some 140,000 clones, about 92% of which are singletons, and just over 3% rests with the top ten. A word on this clone: What it binds is unknown.

This TCR was recovered from an adult in good health. V is TRBV12-3 or TRBV12-4 and J is TRBJ1-2; D ambiguous. The sequences come from peripheral blood, collected on day 0 of AZD1222 vaccination. As DNA, the CDR3 is TGTGCCAGCAGTTTCGAGGTTTCCTATGGCTACACCTTC. Translated, it gives CASSFEVSYGYTF.